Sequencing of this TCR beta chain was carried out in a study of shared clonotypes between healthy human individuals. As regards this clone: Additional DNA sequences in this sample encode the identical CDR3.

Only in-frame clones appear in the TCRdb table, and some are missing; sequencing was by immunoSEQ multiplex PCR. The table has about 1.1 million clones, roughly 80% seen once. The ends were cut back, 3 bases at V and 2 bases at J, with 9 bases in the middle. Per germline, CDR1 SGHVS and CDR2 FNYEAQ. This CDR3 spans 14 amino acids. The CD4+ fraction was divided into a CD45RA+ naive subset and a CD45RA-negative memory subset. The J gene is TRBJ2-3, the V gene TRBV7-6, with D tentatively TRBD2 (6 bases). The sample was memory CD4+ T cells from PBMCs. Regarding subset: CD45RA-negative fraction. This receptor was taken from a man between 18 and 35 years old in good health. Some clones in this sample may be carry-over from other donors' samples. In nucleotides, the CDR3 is TGTGCCAGCAGCTTGGGACTGTCCACAGATACGCAGTATTTT. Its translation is CASSLGLSTDTQYF.